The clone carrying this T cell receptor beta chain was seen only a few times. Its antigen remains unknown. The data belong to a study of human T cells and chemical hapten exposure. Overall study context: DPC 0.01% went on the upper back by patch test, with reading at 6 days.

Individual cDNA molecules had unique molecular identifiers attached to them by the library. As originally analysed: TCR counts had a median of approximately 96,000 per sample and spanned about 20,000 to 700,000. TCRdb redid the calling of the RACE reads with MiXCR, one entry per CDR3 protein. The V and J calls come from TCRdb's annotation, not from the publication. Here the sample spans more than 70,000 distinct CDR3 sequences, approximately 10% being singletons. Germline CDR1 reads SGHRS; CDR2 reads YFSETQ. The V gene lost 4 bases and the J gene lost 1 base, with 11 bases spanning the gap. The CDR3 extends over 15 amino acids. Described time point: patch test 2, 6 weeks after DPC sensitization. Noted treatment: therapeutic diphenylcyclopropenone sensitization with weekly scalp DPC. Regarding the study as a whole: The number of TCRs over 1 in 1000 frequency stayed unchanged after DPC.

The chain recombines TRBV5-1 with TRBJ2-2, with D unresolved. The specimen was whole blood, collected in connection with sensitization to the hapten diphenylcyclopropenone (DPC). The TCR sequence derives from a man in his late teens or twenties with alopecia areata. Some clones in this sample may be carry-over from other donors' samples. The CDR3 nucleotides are TGCGCCAGCAGCCTGCCGGCGCAGAACACCGGGGAGCTGTTTTTT. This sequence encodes CASSLPAQNTGELFF.